The rows below give T cell receptor beta chains drawn from one sample of a study of identical twins. Using its own MiXCR run on the 5' RACE reads, TCRdb lists one record per CDR3 protein. The sample holds approximately 670,000 distinct CDR3 sequences, less than 7% seen once. The sample consisted of naive T cells sorted from blood. The receptors were gathered from a young man in good health. CDR3s include the opening cysteine and the closing phenylalanine or tryptophan. Each record gives: CDR3 protein, CDR3 DNA, D gene, clone size, J gene, V gene. D genes are given only for firm matches. The size entry is marked missing in some rows and otherwise reads once, few, many or a size class.

CDR3: CASSEVQGAGELFF
DNA: TGCGCCAGCAGCGAAGTACAGGGGGCCGGGGAGCTGTTTTTT
D: TRBD1
size: many
J: TRBJ2-2
V: TRBV5-1

CDR3: CASSSLAGSYNEQFF
DNA: TGTGCCAGCAGTTCGTTAGCGGGATCCTACAATGAGCAGTTCTTC
D: TRBD2
size: many
J: TRBJ2-1
V: TRBV12-3/TRBV12-4

CDR3: CSVRGNQPQHF
DNA: TGCAGCGTTCGGGGGAATCAGCCCCAGCATTTT
D: NA
size: many
J: TRBJ1-5
V: TRBV29-1

CDR3: CASSPGATRTPYQETQYF
DNA: TGTGCCAGCAGCCCAGGAGCAACCCGGACTCCGTACCAAGAGACCCAGTACTTC
D: NA
size: NA
J: TRBJ2-5
V: TRBV11-2

CDR3: CAISEVGTSGRGEQFF
DNA: TGTGCCATCAGTGAGGTAGGGACTAGCGGGAGAGGTGAGCAGTTCTTC
D: TRBD2
size: many
J: TRBJ2-1
V: TRBV10-3

CDR3: CASSLTHDNYEQYF
DNA: TGTGCCAGCAGTTTGACCCACGACAACTACGAGCAGTACTTC
D: NA
size: few
J: TRBJ2-7
V: TRBV12-3/TRBV12-4

CDR3: CASSPRQDPLSGANVLTF
DNA: TGTGCCAGCTCACCACGGCAGGATCCCCTCTCTGGGGCCAACGTCCTGACTTTC
D: NA
size: NA
J: TRBJ2-6
V: TRBV18

CDR3: CASSYRQGDTQYF
DNA: TGTGCCAGCAGTTACCGACAGGGAGATACGCAGTATTTT
D: TRBD1
size: NA
J: TRBJ2-3
V: TRBV6-6

CDR3: CASSFFGVRAPTLHF
DNA: TGTGCCAGCAGTTTCTTTGGGGTGAGGGCTCCGACCCTCCACTTT
D: NA
size: NA
J: TRBJ1-6
V: TRBV12-3/TRBV12-4

CDR3: CASSLEAGVEQFF
DNA: TGTGCCAGCAGCTTAGAGGCGGGAGTCGAGCAGTTCTTC
D: TRBD2
size: many
J: TRBJ2-1
V: TRBV7-9

CDR3: CASSPRLGGEKLFF
DNA: TGCGCCAGCAGCCCCCGGTTAGGGGGTGAAAAACTGTTTTTT
D: NA
size: few
J: TRBJ1-4
V: TRBV5-1

CDR3: CASSLGPTGDGEQYF
DNA: TGTGCCAGCAGCTTAGGACCGACAGGGGACGGCGAGCAGTACTTC
D: TRBD1
size: NA
J: TRBJ2-7
V: TRBV7-9